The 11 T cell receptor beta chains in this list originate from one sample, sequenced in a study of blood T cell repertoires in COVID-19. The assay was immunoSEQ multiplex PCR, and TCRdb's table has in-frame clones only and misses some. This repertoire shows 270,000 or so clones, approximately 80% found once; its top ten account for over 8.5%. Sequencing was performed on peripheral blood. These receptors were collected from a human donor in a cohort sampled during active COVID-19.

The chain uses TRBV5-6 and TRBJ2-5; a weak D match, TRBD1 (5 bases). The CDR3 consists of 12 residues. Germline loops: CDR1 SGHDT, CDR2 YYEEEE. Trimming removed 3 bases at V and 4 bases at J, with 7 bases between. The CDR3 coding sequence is TGTGCCAGCAGCTGGCAGGGAGAGACCCAGTACTTC. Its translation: CASSWQGETQYF.

The CDR3 DNA follows: TGTGCCAGCTCACCCCGGACAGTCCCAACTAGCGAGCAGTACTTC. Translating it yields CASSPRTVPTSEQYF. The chain links TRBV18 to TRBJ2-7; D may be TRBD1 (6 bases). V gave up 3 bases and J gave up 6 bases, with 18 bases separating them. CDR3 length: 15 amino acids. Germline V gives CDR1 KGHSH, CDR2 LQKENI.

The CDR3 DNA is TGTGCCAGTAGTATCGCCAGGAACACCGGGGAGCTGTTTTTT. Amino acids: CASSIARNTGELFF. The rearrangement links TRBV19 to TRBJ2-2; D gene unclear. The CDR3 extends over 14 amino acids. Germline values: CDR1 LNHDA, CDR2 SQIVND (reference sequence). V lost 3 bases and J 1 base, leaving 6 bases between the germline ends.

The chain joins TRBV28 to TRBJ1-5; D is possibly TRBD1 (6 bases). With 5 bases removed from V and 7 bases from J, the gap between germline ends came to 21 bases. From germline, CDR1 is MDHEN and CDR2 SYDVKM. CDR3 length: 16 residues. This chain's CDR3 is CASSPTAGRGDQPQHF. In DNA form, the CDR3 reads TGTGCCAGCAGTCCCACCGCGGGGAGGGGGGACCAGCCCCAGCATTTT.

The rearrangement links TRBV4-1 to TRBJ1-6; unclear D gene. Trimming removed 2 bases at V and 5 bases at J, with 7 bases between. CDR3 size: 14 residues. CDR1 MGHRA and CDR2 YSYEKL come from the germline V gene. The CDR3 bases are TGCGCCAGCAGCCAAATCCAGGATAATTCACCCCTCCACTTT. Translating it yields CASSQIQDNSPLHF.

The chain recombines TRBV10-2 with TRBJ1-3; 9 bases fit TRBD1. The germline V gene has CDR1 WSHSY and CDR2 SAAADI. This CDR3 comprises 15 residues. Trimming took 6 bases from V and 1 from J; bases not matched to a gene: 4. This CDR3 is CASSTGTGSGNTIYF. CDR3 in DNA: TGCGCCAGCAGCACCGGGACAGGGTCTGGAAACACCATATATTTT.

CDR3 DNA sequence: TGTGCCAGCAGTTCCCGGCGGCTAGGGGGCACAGATACGCAGTATTTT. Its translation is CASSSRRLGGTDTQYF. The V call is TRBV6-2 or TRBV6-3, the J call TRBJ2-3; perhaps TRBD1 as D (5 bases). Per germline, CDR1 MNHEY and CDR2 SVGEGT. CDR3 length equals 16 residues. V lost 4 bases to trimming and J lost 1 base, with 15 bases between them.

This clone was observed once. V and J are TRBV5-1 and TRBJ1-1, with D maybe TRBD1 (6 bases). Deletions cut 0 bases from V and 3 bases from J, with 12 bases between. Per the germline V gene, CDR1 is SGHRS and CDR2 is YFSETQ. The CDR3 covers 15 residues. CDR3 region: CASSLGRGRDTEAFF. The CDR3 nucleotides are TGCGCCAGCAGCTTGGGGCGGGGGCGCGACACTGAAGCTTTCTTT.

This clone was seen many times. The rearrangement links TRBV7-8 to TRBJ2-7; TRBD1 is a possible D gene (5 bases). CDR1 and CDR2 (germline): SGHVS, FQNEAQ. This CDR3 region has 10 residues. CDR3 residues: CDKDNYEQYF. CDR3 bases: TGTGATAAGGACAACTACGAGCAGTACTTC.

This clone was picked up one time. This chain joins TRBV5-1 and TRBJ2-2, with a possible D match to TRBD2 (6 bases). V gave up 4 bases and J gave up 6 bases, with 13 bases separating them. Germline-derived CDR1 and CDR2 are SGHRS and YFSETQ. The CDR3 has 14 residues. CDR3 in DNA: TGCGCCAGCAGCCCGGGGCGGGGTTCCGGGGAGCTGTTTTTT. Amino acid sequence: CASSPGRGSGELFF.

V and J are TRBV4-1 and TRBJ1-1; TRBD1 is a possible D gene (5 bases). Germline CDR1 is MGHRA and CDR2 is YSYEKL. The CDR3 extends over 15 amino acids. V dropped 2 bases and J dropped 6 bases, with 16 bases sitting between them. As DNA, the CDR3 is TGCGCCAGCAGCCAACAAGGGGCCCGTAGGGCTGAAGCTTTCTTT. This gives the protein CASSQQGARRAEAFF.